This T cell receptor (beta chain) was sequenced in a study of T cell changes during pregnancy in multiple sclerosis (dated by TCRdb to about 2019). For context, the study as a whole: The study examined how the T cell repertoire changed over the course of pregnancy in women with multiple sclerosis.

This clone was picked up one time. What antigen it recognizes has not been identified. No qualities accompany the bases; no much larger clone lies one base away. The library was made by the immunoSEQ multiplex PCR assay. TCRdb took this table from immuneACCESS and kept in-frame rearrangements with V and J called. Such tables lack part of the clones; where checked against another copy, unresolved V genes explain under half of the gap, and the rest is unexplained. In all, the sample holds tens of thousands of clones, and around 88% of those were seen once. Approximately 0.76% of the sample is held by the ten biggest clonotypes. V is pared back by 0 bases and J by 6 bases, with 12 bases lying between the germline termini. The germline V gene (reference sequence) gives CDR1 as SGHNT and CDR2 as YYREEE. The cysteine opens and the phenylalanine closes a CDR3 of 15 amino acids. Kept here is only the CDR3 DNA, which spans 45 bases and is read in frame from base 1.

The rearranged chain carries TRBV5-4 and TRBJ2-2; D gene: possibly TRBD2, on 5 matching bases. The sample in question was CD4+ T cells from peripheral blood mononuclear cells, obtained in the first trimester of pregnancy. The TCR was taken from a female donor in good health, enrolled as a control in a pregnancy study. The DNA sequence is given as TGTGCCAGCAGCTTGGGAGGGTTGAGCGCCGGGGAGCTGTTTTTT. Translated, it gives CASSLGGLSAGELFF.